A single sample gave rise to the 32 T cell receptor beta chains below, sequenced in a study of T cell responses to AZD1222 COVID-19 vaccine. Using immunoSEQ multiplex PCR, the repertoire was profiled, and TCRdb retains in-frame clones only, with some absent. Among roughly 120,000 clones listed, around 94% were seen once. Sequenced material: peripheral blood, taken 28 days after the second AZD1222 dose. The source is an adult who received the AZD1222 COVID-19 vaccine.

The chain links TRBV10-3 to TRBJ1-6; D is uncertain. Deletions cut 0 bases from V and 0 bases from J, with 9 bases between. This CDR3 has 17 amino acids. The germline CDR1 and CDR2 sequences are ENHRY and SYGVKD. The CDR3 nucleotides read TGTGCCATCAGTGAGTCTCGGAGGAGCTCCTATAATTCACCCCTCCACTTT. Residues: CAISESRRSSYNSPLHF.

The chain employs TRBV5-1 and TRBJ2-1; 8 nucleotides agree with TRBD2. V trimming: 0 bases; J trimming: 10 bases; junction bases outside the gene matches: 6. CDR1 and CDR2 (germline): SGHRS, YFSETQ. The CDR3 is made up of 14 amino acids. CDR3 sequence: CASSLEGLVIEQFF. In DNA form, the CDR3 reads TGCGCCAGCAGCTTGGAGGGACTAGTTATAGAGCAGTTCTTC.

The rearrangement links TRBV18 to TRBJ2-3; D unclear. With 3 bases removed from V and 3 bases from J, the gap between germline ends came to 7 bases. The CDR3 sequence is 13 residues long. CDR1 is KGHSH and CDR2 is LQKENI in the germline V gene. CDR3 sequence reads: CASSPLKTDTQYF. The CDR3 DNA reads as TGTGCCAGCTCACCTCTAAAGACAGATACGCAGTATTTT.

The chain combines TRBV28 with TRBJ1-2; no reliable D call. The CDR3 consists of 14 residues. Deletions cut 5 bases from V and 2 bases from J, with 12 bases between. The germline gives CDR1 MDHEN, CDR2 SYDVKM. CDR3 amino acids: CASSVHPENYGYTF. CDR3 coding DNA: TGTGCCAGCAGTGTCCACCCAGAAAACTATGGCTACACCTTC.

A single count supports this clone. The chain joins TRBV6-5 to TRBJ1-5; D uncertain. The CDR3 runs 12 residues. Germline V gene lookup returns CDR1 MNHEY and CDR2 SVGAGI. Trimming took off 8 bases at V and 10 bases at J, with 15 bases between the two ends. The DNA of the CDR3 is TGTGCCAGCCAAACGGGAGGGAACCCCCAGCATTTT. Residues: CASQTGGNPQHF.

The gene calls are TRBV9 and TRBJ2-3, with TRBD2 identical over 12 bases. The CDR3 has 16 amino acids. The germline V gene encodes CDR1 SGDLS and CDR2 YYNGEE. With V trimmed by 3 bases and J by 1 base, 3 bases remained unmatched. The CDR3 DNA reads as TGTGCCAGCAGCGCTAGCGGGAGGGCCCGCACAGATACGCAGTATTTT. This codes for CASSASGRARTDTQYF.

The chain recombines TRBV6-4 with TRBJ2-2; no clear D gene. Germline assignment: CDR1 MRHNA and CDR2 SNTAGT. The CDR3 has 13 residues. V lost 3 bases, J lost 5 bases, and 7 bases lay in between. The CDR3 here is CASSEGSTGELFF. CDR3 in DNA: TGTGCCAGCAGTGAGGGCTCTACCGGGGAGCTGTTTTTT.

The V and J genes are TRBV28 and TRBJ1-2; 7 positions agree with TRBD1. V lost 5 bases and J lost 8; bases outside the gene matches: 5. CDR3 length: 12 residues. Germline values: CDR1 MDHEN, CDR2 SYDVKM. The DNA for the CDR3 is TGTGCCAGCAGTACGACAGGGAGAGGCTACACCTTC. Translated, it gives CASSTTGRGYTF.

This rearrangement joins TRBV6-1 to TRBJ2-7; no clear D gene. Germline V gene lookup returns CDR1 MNHNS and CDR2 SASEGT. The CDR3 runs 14 residues. Deletions cut 0 bases from V and 6 bases from J, with 12 bases between. The CDR3 here is CASSEAHGLREQYF. For the CDR3, the DNA is TGTGCCAGCAGTGAAGCCCATGGGCTCCGCGAGCAGTACTTC.

As regards this clone: The junction differs from germline at one of its ends, possibly a read error. The gene calls are TRBV7-9 and TRBJ2-5; 12 bases align to TRBD2. Germline CDR1 SEHNR, CDR2 FQNEAQ (reference sequence). This CDR3 comprises 16 residues. The CDR3: CASTLGLAGGMETQYF. CDR3 coding DNA: TGTGCCAGCACCTTAGGGCTAGCGGGAGGGATGGAGACCCAGTACTTC.

The chain carries TRBV5-8 and TRBJ1-2; no reliable D call. The germline V and J ends were trimmed by 0 bases and 4 bases, with 4 bases remaining between them. The CDR3 runs 12 residues. CDR1 and CDR2 from the germline V gene are SGHTS and YDEGEE. CDR3: CASSLGLYGYTF. Here the CDR3 DNA reads TGTGCCAGCAGCTTGGGGCTCTATGGCTACACCTTC. The whole variable domain, remainder taken from reference TRBV5-8 and TRBJ1-2, is EAGVTQSPTHLIKTRGQQATLRCSPISGHTSVYWYQQALGLGLQFLLWYDEGEERNRGNFPPRFSGRQFPNYSSELNVNALELEDSALYLCASSLGLYGYTFGSGTRLTVV.

This chain connects TRBV4-2 to TRBJ1-1; possible D gene TRBD1, 6 bases. V lost 11 bases to trimming and J lost 1 base, with 14 bases between them. Germline values: CDR1 LGHNA, CDR2 YNFKEQ. The CDR3 has 13 amino acids. This CDR3 reads CAGQTLGNTEAFF. DNA for the CDR3: TGTGCCGGACAGACCCTGGGGAACACTGAAGCTTTCTTT.

V is TRBV27 and J is TRBJ2-7, with 7 bases identical to TRBD2. The germline V gene encodes CDR1 MNHEY and CDR2 SMNVEV (reference sequence). This CDR3 contains 14 residues. J gave up 1 base and V 4 bases, and 4 bases lay outside the gene matches. In DNA form, the CDR3 reads TGTGCCAGCAGTTCCACTAGCGAGTCCTACGAGCAGTACTTC. Translated, it gives CASSSTSESYEQYF.

The rearrangement uses TRBV23-1 and TRBJ2-7, with unresolved D. TRBV23-1 belongs to the ORF category, with a function that is uncertain. V was trimmed by 9 bases and J by 6 bases, leaving 3 bases between them. The CDR3 extends over 8 amino acids. The CDR3 loop is CARSEQYF. CDR3 DNA: TGCGCCAGGTCCGAGCAGTACTTC.

The genes are TRBV10-3 and TRBJ2-7; the match to TRBD1 covers 10 bases. V lost 6 bases to trimming and J lost 3 bases; unmatched junction nucleotides: 5. CDR1 and CDR2 from the germline V gene are ENHRY and SYGVKD. CDR3 length: 14 residues. CDR3 amino acids: CAIRGTGEYYEQYF. In nucleotides, the CDR3 is TGTGCCATCAGGGGGACAGGGGAGTACTACGAGCAGTACTTC.

The rearrangement joins TRBV7-3 to TRBJ1-1; D gene uncertain. V shed 2 bases and J shed 4 bases, with 11 bases lying between them. The germline V gene encodes CDR1 SGHTA and CDR2 FQGTGA. The CDR3 spans 14 residues. The CDR3 DNA is TGTGCCAGCAGCTTATACAGCTCGGGCACTGAAGCTTTCTTT. Its protein is CASSLYSSGTEAFF.

This clone was observed once. The chain combines TRBV28 with TRBJ2-7, with D unclear. The germline V gene encodes CDR1 MDHEN and CDR2 SYDVKM. The CDR3 contains 12 residues. The ends were cut back, 3 bases at V and 9 bases at J, with 12 bases in the middle. The CDR3 is CASSLVGVGQYF. The CDR3 DNA follows: TGTGCCAGCAGTTTGGTTGGGGTCGGGCAGTACTTC. Together with reference TRBV28 and TRBJ2-7, the CDR3 gives the full variable domain: DVKVTQSSRYLVKRTGEKVFLECVQDMDHENMFWYRQDPGLGLRLIYFSYDVKMKEKGDIPEGYSVSREKKERFSLILESASTNQTSMYLCASSLVGVGQYFGPGTRLTVT.

The CDR3 DNA reads TGTGCCAGCAGCCTCACAGGGGGCTATGAGCAGTTCTTC. It translates to CASSLTGGYEQFF. The gene calls are TRBV7-9 and TRBJ2-1; 9 bases match TRBD1. The germline CDR1 and CDR2 sequences are SEHNR and FQNEAQ (reference sequence). The J segment lost 8 bases and the V segment lost 5 bases, leaving 4 bases of the junction unmatched. This CDR3 contains 13 residues.

This sequence joins TRBV9 and TRBJ2-3; tentative D call: TRBD2 (5 bases). The germline CDR1 and CDR2 sequences are SGDLS and YYNGEE. This CDR3 region has 14 residues. V lost 0 bases to trimming and J lost 4 bases, with 9 bases between them. The CDR3, as DNA: TGTGCCAGCAGCGTAGGCCTAGCACCAGATACGCAGTATTTT. Its protein is CASSVGLAPDTQYF.

The V gene is TRBV19, the J gene TRBJ1-1, with 9 nucleotides matching TRBD1. With V trimmed by 7 bases and J by 4 bases, 4 bases remained unmatched. The CDR3 consists of 13 residues. The V gene's germline CDR1 is LNHDA and CDR2 SQIVND (reference sequence). CDR3 region: CASTTTGGTEAFF. The CDR3 coding sequence is TGTGCCAGTACCACGACAGGGGGCACTGAAGCTTTCTTT.

The chain links TRBV29-1 to TRBJ2-2; D unclear. Germline loops: CDR1 SQVTM, CDR2 ANQGSEA. V was pared by 4 bases and J by 2 bases, with 11 bases between. The CDR3 loop spans 14 amino acids. CDR3 sequence: CSVGLISNTGELFF. For the CDR3, the DNA is TGCAGCGTTGGGCTGATATCCAACACCGGGGAGCTGTTTTTT.

The chain uses TRBV9 and TRBJ1-5, with 7 bases identical to TRBD1. The CDR3 runs 14 residues. After removal of 0 bases from V and 7 bases from J, the junction contained 4 bases not matched to a gene. CDR1 and CDR2 from the germline V gene are SGDLS and YYNGEE. The CDR3 here is CASSVVQGNQPQHF. As DNA, the CDR3 is TGTGCCAGCAGCGTAGTACAGGGGAACCAGCCCCAGCATTTT.

On this clone: Different DNA sequences within this sample yield the same CDR3. The chain uses TRBV29-1 and TRBJ1-6; 8 bases are shared with TRBD1. The germline CDR1 and CDR2 sequences are SQVTM and ANQGSEA. The CDR3 has 13 amino acids. With 4 bases clipped from V and 8 bases from J, the junction kept 4 bases outside the gene matches. This CDR3 is CSVATGADSPLHF. In nucleotides, the CDR3 is TGCAGCGTTGCGACAGGGGCAGATTCACCCCTCCACTTT. The whole variable domain, filled in from reference TRBV29-1 and TRBJ1-6, reads SAVISQKPSRDICQRGTSLTIQCQVDSQVTMMFWYRQQPGQSLTLIATANQGSEATYESGFVIDKFPISRPNLTFSTLTVSNMSPEDSSIYLCSVATGADSPLHFGNGTRLTVT.

The CDR3 loop reads CASSLASHNEQFF. The DNA for the CDR3 is TGTGCCAGCAGCTTAGCCAGCCACAATGAGCAGTTCTTC. The chain uses TRBV7-2 and TRBJ2-1; D is undetermined. Trimming shortened V by 0 bases and J by 5 bases, and 5 bases separated the two germline ends. Germline-derived CDR1 and CDR2 are SGHTA and FQGNSA. CDR3 size: 13 residues.

The chain recombines TRBV9 with TRBJ2-2; 16 bases line up with TRBD2. Germline V gene sequence: CDR1 SGDLS, CDR2 YYNGEE. This CDR3 spans 19 amino acids. V was clipped by 4 bases and J by 6 bases; unmatched bases: 12. Here the CDR3 reads CASSPGTSGRVYRAGELFF. CDR3 coding DNA: TGTGCCAGCAGCCCCGGGACTAGCGGGAGGGTTTATAGGGCCGGGGAGCTGTTTTTT.

The V call is TRBV15, the J call TRBJ2-7; TRBD1 matches 8 bases. The CDR3 extends over 14 amino acids. V trimming: 0 bases; J trimming: 11 bases; junction bases outside the gene matches: 9. The germline CDR1 and CDR2 sequences are LNHNV and YYDKDF (reference sequence). CDR3 sequence reads: CATSRDRDRGWEYF. The CDR3 nucleotides are TGTGCCACCAGCAGAGATCGCGACAGGGGTTGGGAGTACTTC.

The rearrangement uses TRBV29-1 and TRBJ1-2, with D maybe TRBD1 (5 bases). The CDR3 extends over 11 amino acids. Germline CDR1 and CDR2: SQVTM and ANQGSEA. The V end was cut by 6 bases, the J end by 4 bases, with 9 bases between. Here the CDR3 reads CSVAGTYGYTF. The DNA of the CDR3 is TGCAGCGTGGCAGGGACCTATGGCTACACCTTC.

V and J are TRBV7-9 and TRBJ2-7; the match to TRBD1 covers 7 bases. The CDR3 is 16 residues long. Germline values: CDR1 SEHNR, CDR2 FQNEAQ (reference sequence). V shed 1 base, J shed 0 bases, and the junction held 6 bases outside the gene matches. For the CDR3, the DNA is TGTGCCAGCAGCTTAGTCCTGGACAGGAGCTCCTACGAGCAGTACTTC. It specifies CASSLVLDRSSYEQYF.

The chain joins TRBV9 to TRBJ2-1; 8 nucleotides match TRBD2. Germline V gene lookup returns CDR1 SGDLS and CDR2 YYNGEE. Losses at the gene ends were 8 bases for V and 6 bases for J; bases not matched to a gene: 13. The CDR3 is made up of 15 amino acids. CDR3 bases: TGTGCCAGTTCACCCAGCGGGAGTCGGGTCAATGAGCAGTTCTTC. This sequence encodes CASSPSGSRVNEQFF.

The chain combines TRBV7-2 with TRBJ1-2; possibly TRBD1 for D (5 bases). This CDR3 is built from 13 residues. CDR1 is SGHTA, CDR2 FQGNSA, per germline. V lost 4 bases and J 7 bases, leaving 13 bases between the germline ends. The CDR3 coding sequence is TGTGCCAGCAGCTACGGGACTCTTTCTGGCTACACCTTC. Translating gives CASSYGTLSGYTF. Using reference TRBV7-2 and TRBJ1-2 for the parts outside the CDR3, the full variable domain is GAGVSQSPSNKVTEKGKDVELRCDPISGHTALYWYRQSLGQGLEFLIYFQGNSAPDKSGLPSDRFSAERTGGSVSTLTIQRTQQEDSAVYLCASSYGTLSGYTFGSGTRLTVV.

The chain carries TRBV29-1 and TRBJ1-3; 11 positions match TRBD1. V lost 3 bases, J lost 4 bases, and 2 bases stayed unmatched. CDR3 length: 14 residues. CDR1 and CDR2 from the germline V gene are SQVTM and ANQGSEA. The CDR3 DNA reads TGCAGCGTTGATGGGACAGGGGGAGGAAACACCATATATTTT. This sequence encodes CSVDGTGGGNTIYF.

The V call is TRBV20-1, the J call TRBJ1-1, with no clear D. The germline CDR1 and CDR2 sequences are DFQATT and SNEGSKA (reference sequence). The CDR3 sequence is 10 residues long. Trimming removed 3 bases from V and 10 bases from J, with 9 bases in between. The CDR3 DNA sequence: TGCAGTGCTAGTTGGTATTTAGCTTTCTTT. Amino acid sequence: CSASWYLAFF.